This T cell receptor beta chain was retrieved from a study of beta chain features in type 1 diabetes. Whole-study findings and limits: A moderate, significant TCRB CDR3 shortening appeared in type 1 diabetes across four CD4+ subsets. A closer apparent resemblance between naive, central memory and Treg TCRB repertoires was seen in patients than in healthy donors. Patients with type 1 diabetes carried fewer insertions and had more deletions at their VDJ junctions.

The purity of all sorted populations exceeded 98%. Regarding this clone: Its target is not known.

V gave up 5 bases and J gave up 2 bases; unmatched junction bases: 7. Germline V gene data show CDR1 as SGHAT and CDR2 as FQNNGV. The CDR3 runs to 15 residues. Expressed TCRB transcripts were sequenced, since all the RNA that had been isolated was reverse transcribed. Here immunoSEQ multiplex PCR was the method, and the copy in TCRdb shows in-frame clones only, minus some. The profile shows about 320,000 clones, roughly 15% of them singletons. Sequencing was done on a sample of central memory CD4+ T cells from blood. J is TRBJ2-7 and V is TRBV11-2, with 9 bases aligning to TRBD1. The clonotype comes from a man younger than 45 in good health. The CDR3 DNA sequence: TGTGCCAGCAGCCAGACCGGGACAGGGACCTACGAGCAGTACTTC. Protein: CASSQTGTGTYEQYF. Full variable domain (rest looked up from reference TRBV11-2 and TRBJ2-7): EAGVAQSPRYKIIEKRQSVAFWCNPISGHATLYWYQQILGQGPKLLIQFQNNGVVDDSQLPKDRFSAERLKGVDSTLKIQPAKLEDSAVYLCASSQTGTGTYEQYFGPGTRLTVT.